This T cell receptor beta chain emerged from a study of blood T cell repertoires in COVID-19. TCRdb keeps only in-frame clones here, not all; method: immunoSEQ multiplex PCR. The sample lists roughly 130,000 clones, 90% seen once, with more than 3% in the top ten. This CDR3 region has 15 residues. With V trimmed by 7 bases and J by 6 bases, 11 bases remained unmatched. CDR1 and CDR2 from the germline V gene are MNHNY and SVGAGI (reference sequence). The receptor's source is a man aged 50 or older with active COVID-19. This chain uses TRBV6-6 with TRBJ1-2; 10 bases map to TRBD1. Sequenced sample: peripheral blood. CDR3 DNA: TGTGCCAGCACCGATGTGACAGGGGGCGCACATGGCTACACCTTC. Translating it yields CASTDVTGGAHGYTF.